The T cell receptor beta chain under discussion was sequenced for a study of spatial heterogeneity in lung cancer. Study at large: For the average unique TCR and UMI combination, more than 8.5 occurrences appeared in raw reads.

This clonotype was detected a few times. Its specificity is not known. Study observations and caveats: TCRs found ubiquitously expanded in tumor appeared in blood more at resection than at follow-up.

Time point denoted: sample taken at primary tumor resection. The 60 to 80 donors had untreated early-stage non-small cell lung cancer. A unique molecular identifier was attached to every TCR cDNA molecule. TCRdb fed the 5' RACE reads into MiXCR, producing one record per CDR3 protein. The sample gives 8,500 to 14,000 distinct CDR3 sequences, roughly 3.6% of which show up once; roughly 52% is in the top ten. The receptor was isolated from a female donor with early-stage non-small cell lung cancer. The sequenced sample was PBMCs, obtained at surgery.

CDR3 nucleotide sequence: TGTGCCAGCTTGATCGGGACAGGGGAATCCTACAATGAGCAGTTCTTC. It codes for CASLIGTGESYNEQFF. The chain couples TRBV6-2 or TRBV6-3 to TRBJ2-1, with 10 bases identical to TRBD1. The J segment lost 1 base and the V segment lost 8 bases, leaving 8 bases of the junction unmatched. Germline loops: CDR1 MNHEY, CDR2 SVGEGT. This CDR3 region has 16 residues.